A selection of T cell receptor beta chains follows, all from one sample in a study of blood T cell repertoires in COVID-19. Repertoires were generated with immunoSEQ multiplex PCR, while TCRdb's copy carries only in-frame clones and drops some. This sample yields 200,000 to 250,000 clones, of which almost 85% are seen a single time; 9.1% belongs to the top ten. Sequenced: PBMCs or T cells enriched from blood (not recorded which). Receptors were obtained from a woman aged 45-60 years with acute COVID-19. Each CDR3 is given with its conserved first and last residue. Each record gives: clone size, J gene, V gene, D gene, CDR3 protein, CDR3 DNA. A D gene is named only where the DNA matches it firmly. Some rows mark clone size as missing; the rest say once, few, many or name a class of expanded clone.

>-|TRBJ1-2|TRBV10-3|-
CAITQTGIYGYTF
TGTGCCATCACCCAGACGGGAATCTATGGCTACACCTTC
>few|TRBJ1-5|TRBV11-2|TRBD1
CASSPTGPGQPQHF
TGTGCCAGCAGCCCGACAGGGCCGGGCCAGCCCCAGCATTTT
>-|TRBJ1-5|TRBV7-9|-
CASSPNLGRNNQPQHF
TGTGCCAGCAGCCCCAACCTCGGCAGGAACAATCAGCCCCAGCATTTT
>-|TRBJ1-1|TRBV9|TRBD1
CASSPTGGTEAFF
TGTGCCAGCAGCCCGACAGGGGGGACTGAAGCTTTCTTT
>once|TRBJ2-7|TRBV7-9|-
CASSPGLSYEQYF
TGTGCCAGCAGCCCGGGTCTCTCCTACGAGCAGTACTTC
>-|TRBJ1-2|TRBV5-4|TRBD1
CASSSAGTDPLPTF
TGTGCCAGCAGCTCTGCCGGGACAGACCCCCTTCCGACCTTC
>-|TRBJ1-5|TRBV19|-
CASSQGPHQPQHF
TGTGCCAGTAGTCAGGGGCCCCATCAGCCCCAGCATTTT
>-|TRBJ1-5|TRBV12-5|TRBD1
CASGFGQGNGQPQHF
TGTGCTAGTGGTTTCGGACAGGGCAACGGTCAGCCCCAGCATTTT
>-|TRBJ1-3|TRBV9|-
CASSRTYGNTIYF
TGTGCCAGCAGCCGTACCTATGGAAACACCATATATTTT
>-|TRBJ1-1|TRBV19|-
CASNKTANTEAFF
TGTGCCAGTAACAAGACAGCGAACACTGAAGCTTTCTTT
>-|TRBJ2-6|TRBV7-2|-
CASSRMEGASSGANVLTF
TGTGCCAGCAGCCGTATGGAGGGGGCAAGCTCTGGGGCCAACGTCCTGACTTTC
>-|TRBJ1-2|TRBV30|-
CAWAGSNYGYTF
TGTGCCTGGGCGGGGTCCAACTATGGCTACACCTTC
>-|TRBJ1-4|TRBV4-3|-
CASSRLPGVGEKLFF
TGCGCCAGCAGCCGCCTGCCGGGAGTGGGAGAAAAACTGTTTTTT
>-|TRBJ1-6|TRBV12-3/TRBV12-4|TRBD1
CASSPGQGYRHF
TGTGCCAGCAGCCCGGGACAGGGATACCGCCACTTT
>-|TRBJ1-2|TRBV2|TRBD1
CASSDRGQWGYTF
TGTGCCAGCAGTGACAGGGGGCAGTGGGGCTACACCTTC
>-|TRBJ2-3|TRBV18|-
CASSPLTSTDTQYF
TGTGCCAGCTCACCTCTGACTAGCACAGATACGCAGTATTTT
>-|TRBJ1-3|TRBV7-7|-
CASSLAQGPGNTIYF
TGTGCTAGCAGCTTAGCCCAGGGCCCTGGAAACACCATATATTTT
>-|TRBJ2-1|TRBV28|TRBD2
CASTFVLGASGLAGQGQFF
TGTGCCAGCACCTTTGTCCTGGGCGCCTCCGGACTAGCGGGCCAAGGCCAGTTCTTC